The 11 T cell receptor beta chains below come from one sample, sequenced in a study of Graves' ophthalmopathy and Graves' hyperthyroidism. Using RNA transcripts, the TCR beta CDR3 regions were amplified. RT-PCR was first run with HTBI primers, then multiplex PCR in a second round. MiXCR, run by TCRdb on the multiplex PCR reads, gives a single entry per CDR3 protein. The table records approximately 700,000 distinct CDR3 sequences, 40% of them present only once. Sequencing was carried out using peripheral blood. Every receptor here comes from an adult man with Graves' ophthalmopathy.

This chain links TRBV9 with TRBJ2-2; TRBD2 is a possible D gene (7 bases). The CDR3 is made up of 18 amino acids. Germline CDR1 and CDR2: SGDLS and YYNGEE. V was trimmed by 0 bases and J by 1 base, leaving 16 bases between them. The DNA for the CDR3 is TGTGCCAGCAGCGTAGGAGGGGGGGGGACCCTGAACACCGGGGAGCTGTTTTTT. Translating it yields CASSVGGGGTLNTGELFF.

The chain is built from TRBV24-1 and TRBJ1-6; D gene unclear. The CDR3 runs to 14 residues. Trimming stripped 11 bases from V and 7 bases from J, with 17 bases between. Germline V gives CDR1 KGHDR, CDR2 SFDVKD. CDR3 sequence reads: CASSVSRSNSPLHF. In DNA form, the CDR3 reads TGTGCCAGCAGCGTGAGCAGGAGCAATTCACCCCTCCACTTT.

This clonotype was counted ten times or more. The CDR3 loop is CASSYRQIGYGYTF. The CDR3 DNA follows: TGTGCCAGCAGCTATCGACAGATCGGCTATGGCTACACCTTC. The chain carries TRBV7-2 and TRBJ1-2; possibly TRBD1 for D (5 bases). Germline V gene data show CDR1 as SGHTA and CDR2 as FQGNSA. The CDR3 contains 14 residues. V dropped 4 bases and J dropped 4 bases, with 13 bases sitting between them.

With regard to this clonotype: Mismatch with germline at one junction end may stem from a read error. The chain has TRBV7-2 and TRBJ1-6, with no clear D. Germline V gene lookup returns CDR1 SGHTA and CDR2 FQGNSA. CDR3 size: 12 residues. CDR3 coding DNA: TGTGCTAGCAAGGGTGATGGGTCACCCCTCCACTTT. This encodes CASKGDGSPLHF.

The chain uses TRBV9 and TRBJ1-2; 8 bases match TRBD1. V shed 1 base and J 6 bases; nucleotides not matched to a gene: 8. Germline CDR1 is SGDLS and CDR2 is YYNGEE. The CDR3 consists of 15 residues. The CDR3 reads CASSVRTGGGHGYTF. The CDR3 nucleotides read TGTGCCAGCAGCGTAAGAACAGGGGGAGGACATGGCTACACCTTC.

This clonotype was seen many times. V is TRBV20-1 and J is TRBJ1-2, with D perhaps matching TRBD1 (6 bases). V was cut by 3 bases and J by 4 bases, with 12 bases left in between. This CDR3 is 13 amino acids long. Germline CDR1 is DFQATT and CDR2 is SNEGSKA (reference sequence). This CDR3 reads CSASEGGVYGYTF. CDR3 sequence (DNA): TGCAGTGCTAGCGAAGGGGGGGTCTATGGCTACACCTTC.

The table lists this clonotype with many counts. The J gene is TRBJ2-2, the V gene TRBV25-1; TRBD2 matches 10 bases. This CDR3 contains 16 residues. The germline V gene encodes CDR1 MGHDK and CDR2 SYGVNS. V dropped 5 bases and J dropped 5; count of bases not matched to a gene: 8. CDR3 in DNA: TGTGCCAGCAGTCGGCTAGCGGGAGTCGGTACCGGGGAGCTGTTTTTT. This translates into CASSRLAGVGTGELFF.

This clonotype was counted between two and nine times. V usage is TRBV6-5 and J usage is TRBJ2-7; 9 bases are shared with TRBD2. CDR3 length equals 14 residues. V lost 5 bases and J lost 3; bases outside the gene matches: 5. CDR1 and CDR2 from the germline V gene are MNHEY and SVGAGI. CDR3 amino acids: CASSPSGANYEQYF. In nucleotides, the CDR3 is TGTGCCAGCAGTCCTAGCGGGGCGAACTACGAGCAGTACTTC.

This clonotype was recorded at least ten times. The rearrangement joins TRBV7-7 to TRBJ2-5, with D maybe TRBD1 (5 bases). V lost 6 bases and J 5 bases, leaving 16 bases between the germline ends. The CDR3 has 14 amino acids. CDR1 is SSHAT, CDR2 FNYEAQ, per germline (reference sequence). CDR3 sequence reads: CASSYQGLRETQYF. In DNA, the CDR3 is TGTGCCAGCAGTTACCAGGGTCTTAGGGAGACCCAGTACTTC. Full variable domain (rest looked up from reference TRBV7-7 and TRBJ2-5): GAGVSQSPRYKVTKRGQDVTLRCDPISSHATLYWYQQALGQGPEFLTYFNYEAQPDKSGLPSDRFSAERPEGSISTLTIQRTEQRDSAMYRCASSYQGLRETQYFGPGTRLLVL.

This clonotype has at least ten counts. The chain uses TRBV10-2 and TRBJ1-1; D is ambiguous. This CDR3 is 11 amino acids long. Germline assignment: CDR1 WSHSY and CDR2 SAAADI. The V and J ends lost 5 bases and 4 bases respectively, with 5 bases between them. The CDR3 loop reads CASSSSTEAFF. The CDR3 bases are TGCGCCAGCAGTTCTTCCACTGAAGCTTTCTTT.

This clonotype has a single count. CDR3: CASGGPAFF. For the CDR3, the DNA is TGCGCCAGCGGAGGGCCGGCTTTCTTT. The J gene is TRBJ1-1, the V gene TRBV5-1, with D unclear. V was clipped by 7 bases and J by 11 bases, with 9 bases between them. Germline loops: CDR1 SGHRS, CDR2 YFSETQ. CDR3 length equals 9 residues.